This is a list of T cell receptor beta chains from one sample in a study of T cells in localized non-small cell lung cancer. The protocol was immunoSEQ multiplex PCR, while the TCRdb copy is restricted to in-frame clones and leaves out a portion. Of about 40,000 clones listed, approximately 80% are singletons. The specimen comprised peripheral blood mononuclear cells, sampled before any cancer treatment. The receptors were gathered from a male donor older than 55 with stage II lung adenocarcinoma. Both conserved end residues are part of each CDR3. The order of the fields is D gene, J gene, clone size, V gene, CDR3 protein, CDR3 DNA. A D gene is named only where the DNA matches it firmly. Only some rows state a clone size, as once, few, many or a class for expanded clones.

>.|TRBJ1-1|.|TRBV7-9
CASSLGGGTRRFTEAFF
TGTGCCAGCAGCTTAGGGGGAGGGACAAGACGATTCACTGAAGCTTTCTTT
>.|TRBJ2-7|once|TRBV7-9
CASSRGTQAYEQYF
TGTGCCAGCAGCCGCGGGACACAGGCCTACGAGCAGTACTTC
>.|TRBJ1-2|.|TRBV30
CAWSADRGGYTF
TGTGCCTGGAGTGCCGACCGAGGGGGCTACACCTTC
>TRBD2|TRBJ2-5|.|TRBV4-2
CASSQEWAGGETQYF
TGTGCCAGCAGCCAAGAATGGGCGGGAGGAGAGACCCAGTACTTC
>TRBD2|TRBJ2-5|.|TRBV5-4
CASSLPLAVETQYF
TGTGCCAGCAGCCTCCCGCTAGCGGTGGAGACCCAGTACTTC
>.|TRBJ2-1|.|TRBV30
CAAASSYNEQFF
TGTGCCGCCGCGAGCTCCTACAATGAGCAGTTCTTC
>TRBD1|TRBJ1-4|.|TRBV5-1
CASSNGQGTTNEKLFF
TGCGCCAGCAGCAATGGACAGGGGACAACTAATGAAAAACTGTTTTTT
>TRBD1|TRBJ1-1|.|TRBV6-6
CASSSPGQGATEAFF
TGTGCCAGCAGTTCGCCGGGACAGGGGGCAACTGAAGCTTTCTTT
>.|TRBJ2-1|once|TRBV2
CASGGRSVWEQFF
TGTGCCAGCGGGGGAAGATCGGTATGGGAGCAGTTCTTC
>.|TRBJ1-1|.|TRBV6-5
CASSYDIRDTEAFF
TGTGCCAGCAGTTATGACATCAGGGACACTGAAGCTTTCTTT
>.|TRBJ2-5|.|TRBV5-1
CASSRGTQETQYF
TGCGCCAGCAGCAGGGGGACCCAAGAGACCCAGTACTTC
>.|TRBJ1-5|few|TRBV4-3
CASSQEQGGRNNQPQHF
TGCGCCAGCAGCCAAGAACAGGGAGGTCGGAACAATCAGCCCCAGCATTTT
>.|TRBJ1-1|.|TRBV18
CASSPQGKSTEAFF
TGTGCCAGCTCACCACAGGGAAAGAGCACTGAAGCTTTCTTT
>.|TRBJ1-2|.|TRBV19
CASSPLGQLYYGYTF
TGTGCCAGTAGTCCGCTGGGGCAGCTATACTATGGCTACACCTTC
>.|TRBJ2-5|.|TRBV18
CASSPGFQETQYF
TGTGCCAGCTCACCGGGTTTTCAAGAGACCCAGTACTTC
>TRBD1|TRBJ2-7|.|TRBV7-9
CASSTGGSLEQYF
TGTGCCAGCAGCACAGGGGGAAGCCTAGAGCAGTACTTC
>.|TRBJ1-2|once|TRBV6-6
CASNPTPWEGYTF
TGTGCCAGCAACCCCACGCCTTGGGAAGGCTACACCTTC
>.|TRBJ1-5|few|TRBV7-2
CASSYRGGQPQHF
TGTGCCAGCAGCTATAGGGGGGGTCAGCCCCAGCATTTT
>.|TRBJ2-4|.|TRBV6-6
CASSGGFNIQYF
TGTGCCAGCAGTGGGGGGTTTAACATTCAGTACTTC
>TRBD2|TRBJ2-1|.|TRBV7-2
CASSSGRTFNEQFF
TGTGCCAGCAGTTCCGGGAGGACATTCAATGAGCAGTTCTTC
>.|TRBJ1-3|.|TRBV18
CASSPRSRDDGNTIYF
TGTGCCAGCTCACCACGGAGTAGGGACGATGGAAACACCATATATTTT
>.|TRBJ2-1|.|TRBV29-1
CSVAILHQPNEQFF
TGCAGCGTTGCGATCCTTCATCAGCCTAATGAGCAGTTCTTC
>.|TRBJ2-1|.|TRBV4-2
CASSQDAFLDGNNEQFF
TGTGCCAGCAGCCAAGACGCGTTTTTAGACGGGAACAATGAGCAGTTCTTC
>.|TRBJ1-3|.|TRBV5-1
CASSLVGALHSGNTIYF
TGCGCCAGCAGCTTGGTCGGCGCCCTCCACTCTGGAAACACCATATATTTT
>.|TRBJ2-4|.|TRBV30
CAWSVQLNIQYF
TGTGCCTGGAGTGTACAGCTGAACATTCAGTACTTC
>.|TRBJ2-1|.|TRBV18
CASSPSGSNNEQFF
TGTGCCAGCTCACCGTCCGGATCGAACAATGAGCAGTTCTTC
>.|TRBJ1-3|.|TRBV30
CAWNSRSTGPPSSGNTIYF
TGTGCCTGGAACTCCCGTTCGACAGGTCCCCCTTCCTCTGGAAACACCATATATTTT
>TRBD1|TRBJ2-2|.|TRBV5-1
CASSQTGTTGELFF
TGCGCCAGCAGTCAGACAGGGACCACCGGGGAGCTGTTTTTT
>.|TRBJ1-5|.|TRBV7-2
CASSMRPAGNQPQHF
TGTGCCAGCAGCATGAGACCCGCCGGCAATCAGCCCCAGCATTTT
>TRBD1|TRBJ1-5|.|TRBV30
CAWRGTGVQPQHF
TGTGCCTGGAGGGGCACAGGGGTTCAGCCCCAGCATTTT
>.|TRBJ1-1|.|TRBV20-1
CSARADTEAFF
TGCAGTGCCAGGGCGGACACTGAAGCTTTCTTT
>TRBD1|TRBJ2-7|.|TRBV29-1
CSVEGMGQGRYEQYF
TGCAGCGTTGAAGGTATGGGACAGGGGCGCTACGAGCAGTACTTC
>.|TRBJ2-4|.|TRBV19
CATVTRLGIQYF
TGTGCCACCGTGACAAGACTGGGCATTCAGTACTTC
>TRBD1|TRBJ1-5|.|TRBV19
CASSTPGTVNQPQHF
TGTGCCAGTAGTACGCCGGGGACAGTAAATCAGCCCCAGCATTTT
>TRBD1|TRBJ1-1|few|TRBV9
CASSAGTGDTEAFF
TGTGCCAGCAGTGCCGGGACAGGGGACACTGAAGCTTTCTTT
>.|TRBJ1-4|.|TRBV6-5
CASRLGGGYEKLFF
TGTGCCAGCAGGCTCGGCGGAGGTTATGAAAAACTGTTTTTT
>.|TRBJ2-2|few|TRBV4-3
CASSQGLSTGELFF
TGCGCCAGCAGCCAAGGTCTCAGCACCGGGGAGCTGTTTTTT
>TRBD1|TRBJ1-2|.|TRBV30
CAAKRDSDYGYTF
TGTGCCGCCAAAAGGGACAGCGACTATGGCTACACCTTC
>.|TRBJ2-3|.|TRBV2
CASSERGTDTQYF
TGTGCCAGCAGTGAGAGGGGCACAGATACGCAGTATTTT
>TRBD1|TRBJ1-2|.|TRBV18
CASSPPGVSRGPEGYTF
TGTGCCAGCTCACCCCCCGGGGTAAGCAGGGGGCCCGAGGGCTACACCTTC
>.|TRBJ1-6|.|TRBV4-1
CASTTEEGSDSPLHF
TGCGCCAGCACGACAGAGGAGGGAAGTGACTCACCCCTCCACTTT
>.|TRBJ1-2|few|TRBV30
CAWSRQRDGGYTF
TGTGCCTGGAGTCGGCAAAGGGATGGCGGCTACACCTTC